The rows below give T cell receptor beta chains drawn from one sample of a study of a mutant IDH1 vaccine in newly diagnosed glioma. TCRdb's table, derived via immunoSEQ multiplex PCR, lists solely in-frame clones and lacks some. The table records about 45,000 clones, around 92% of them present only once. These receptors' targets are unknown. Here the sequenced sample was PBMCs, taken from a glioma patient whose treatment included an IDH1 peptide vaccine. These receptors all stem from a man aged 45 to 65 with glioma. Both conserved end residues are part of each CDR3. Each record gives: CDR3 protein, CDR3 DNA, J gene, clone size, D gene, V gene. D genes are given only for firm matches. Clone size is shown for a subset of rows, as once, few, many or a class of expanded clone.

CDR3: CASSVVGLAAYNEQFF; DNA: TGTGCCAGCAGCGTAGTCGGACTAGCGGCCTACAATGAGCAGTTCTTC; J: TRBJ2-1; size: -; D: TRBD2; V: TRBV9
CDR3: CASRGDPETQYF; DNA: TGTGCCAGCAGAGGGGACCCAGAGACCCAGTACTTC; J: TRBJ2-5; size: once; D: -; V: TRBV7-9
CDR3: CATGPENTGELFF; DNA: TGTGCCACCGGACCAGAGAACACCGGGGAGCTGTTTTTT; J: TRBJ2-2; size: -; D: -; V: TRBV2
CDR3: CASSPTGTGELFF; DNA: TGTGCCAGCAGCCCCACAGGGACCGGGGAGCTGTTTTTT; J: TRBJ2-2; size: -; D: -; V: TRBV7-2
CDR3: CASIGQYTEAFF; DNA: TGTGCCAGCATCGGACAGTACACTGAAGCTTTCTTT; J: TRBJ1-1; size: -; D: -; V: TRBV6-5
CDR3: CASGGLADYTDTQYF; DNA: TGTGCCAGTGGGGGACTAGCGGATTACACAGATACGCAGTATTTT; J: TRBJ2-3; size: -; D: TRBD2; V: TRBV19
CDR3: CASSLVVVGTNTEAFF; DNA: TGCGCCAGCAGCTTGGTTGTGGTAGGCACTAACACTGAAGCTTTCTTT; J: TRBJ1-1; size: -; D: -; V: TRBV5-1
CDR3: CASSLLGPSGNTIYF; DNA: TGTGCCAGCAGCTTACTGGGGCCCTCTGGAAACACCATATATTTT; J: TRBJ1-3; size: -; D: -; V: TRBV5-6
CDR3: CASSSGRGMRADTQYF; DNA: TGTGCCAGCAGCTCTGGGAGGGGGATGAGGGCAGATACGCAGTATTTT; J: TRBJ2-3; size: -; D: -; V: TRBV5-8
CDR3: CASGQGNSYEQYF; DNA: TGTGCCAGCGGACAGGGTAACTCCTACGAGCAGTACTTC; J: TRBJ2-7; size: -; D: TRBD1; V: TRBV2
CDR3: CASSMGGLAGEAFF; DNA: TGTGCCAGTAGTATGGGGGGGCTTGCTGGCGAAGCTTTCTTT; J: TRBJ1-1; size: -; D: -; V: TRBV19
CDR3: CASSDGPKNTGELFF; DNA: TGCGCCAGCAGTGATGGACCGAAAAACACCGGGGAGCTGTTTTTT; J: TRBJ2-2; size: -; D: -; V: TRBV10-1
CDR3: CASSLGAGGAGDYGYTF; DNA: TGCGCCAGCAGCTTGGGGGCAGGGGGCGCGGGAGACTATGGCTACACCTTC; J: TRBJ1-2; size: -; D: TRBD1; V: TRBV5-1
CDR3: CASSSRLRGRTWDTEAFF; DNA: TGTGCCAGCTCATCACGTTTAAGGGGGCGGACCTGGGACACTGAAGCTTTCTTT; J: TRBJ1-1; size: -; D: TRBD1; V: TRBV18
CDR3: CASSAQSYGYTF; DNA: TGTGCCAGCAGCGCACAGAGCTATGGCTACACCTTC; J: TRBJ1-2; size: -; D: -; V: TRBV7-8
CDR3: CASSLRGSGSSTGELFF; DNA: TGTGCCAGCAGTTTACGGGGTAGCGGGAGTTCCACCGGGGAGCTGTTTTTT; J: TRBJ2-2; size: -; D: TRBD2; V: TRBV27
CDR3: CASSLGTGGNSPLHF; DNA: TGTGCCAGCAGCTTAGGTACAGGGGGTAATTCACCCCTCCACTTT; J: TRBJ1-6; size: -; D: TRBD1; V: TRBV13
CDR3: CASSLGLAETQYF; DNA: TGTGCCAGCAGCCTGGGACTGGCAGAGACCCAGTACTTC; J: TRBJ2-5; size: -; D: -; V: TRBV7-8
CDR3: CASSQTNRYTF; DNA: TGTGCCAGCAGTCAGACAAATCGCTACACCTTC; J: TRBJ1-2; size: few; D: -; V: TRBV2
CDR3: CASSLGGAQYEQYF; DNA: TGTGCCAGCAGCTTAGGGGGGGCACAGTACGAGCAGTACTTC; J: TRBJ2-7; size: -; D: -; V: TRBV11-2
CDR3: CASSSDVDSANQPQHF; DNA: TGTGCCAGCAGCTCCGATGTGGACAGTGCCAATCAGCCCCAGCATTTT; J: TRBJ1-5; size: -; D: -; V: TRBV7-6
CDR3: CASSLLGQGKYNEQFF; DNA: TGTGCCAGCAGCTTGCTGGGACAGGGTAAGTACAATGAGCAGTTCTTC; J: TRBJ2-1; size: -; D: TRBD1; V: TRBV5-8
CDR3: CASSVGGSSYEQYF; DNA: TGTGCCAGCAGCGTAGGCGGTAGCTCCTACGAGCAGTACTTC; J: TRBJ2-7; size: -; D: -; V: TRBV9
CDR3: CASRRLGSYNEQFF; DNA: TGTGCCAGTAGGAGACTCGGCTCCTACAATGAGCAGTTCTTC; J: TRBJ2-1; size: -; D: -; V: TRBV19
CDR3: CASSPRTGGTNTEAFF; DNA: TGTGCCAGCTCACCACGGACGGGGGGGACGAACACTGAAGCTTTCTTT; J: TRBJ1-1; size: -; D: -; V: TRBV18
CDR3: CASGADTQGVNTGELFF; DNA: TGCGCCAGCGGCGCCGATACGCAGGGGGTTAACACCGGGGAGCTGTTTTTT; J: TRBJ2-2; size: -; D: TRBD1; V: TRBV5-1
CDR3: CASTRKQGDTEAFF; DNA: TGCGCCAGCACCCGAAAACAGGGAGATACTGAAGCTTTCTTT; J: TRBJ1-1; size: -; D: -; V: TRBV4-1
CDR3: CASSITSGIVQYF; DNA: TGTGCCAGCAGTATCACTAGCGGGATAGTGCAGTACTTC; J: TRBJ2-7; size: -; D: TRBD2; V: TRBV28
CDR3: CASSPAGVIYEQYF; DNA: TGTGCCAGCAGCCCCGCCGGGGTGATCTACGAGCAGTACTTC; J: TRBJ2-7; size: -; D: -; V: TRBV11-1
CDR3: CASSGIQGREAFF; DNA: TGTGCCAGCAGCGGGATACAGGGAAGAGAAGCTTTCTTT; J: TRBJ1-1; size: -; D: -; V: TRBV5-6
CDR3: CASSGTRTSGFSYEQYF; DNA: TGCGCCAGCAGCGGAACCAGGACTAGCGGGTTCTCCTACGAGCAGTACTTC; J: TRBJ2-7; size: -; D: TRBD2; V: TRBV5-1
CDR3: CASSVVSQLNTGELFF; DNA: TGTGCCAGCAGCGTTGTTTCCCAGTTGAACACCGGGGAGCTGTTTTTT; J: TRBJ2-2; size: -; D: -; V: TRBV9
CDR3: CASSEGLAGDKNIQYF; DNA: TGTGCCAGCAGCGAGGGACTAGCGGGCGACAAAAACATTCAGTACTTC; J: TRBJ2-4; size: -; D: TRBD2; V: TRBV7-2
CDR3: CASSTGPGGTYEQYF; DNA: TGTGCCAGCAGCACAGGGCCTGGGGGAACCTACGAGCAGTACTTC; J: TRBJ2-7; size: -; D: -; V: TRBV7-2
CDR3: CASGQGVNIQYF; DNA: TGTGCCAGCGGGCAGGGGGTGAACATTCAGTACTTC; J: TRBJ2-4; size: -; D: TRBD1; V: TRBV19
CDR3: CASSLGSYTEAFF; DNA: TGTGCCAGCAGTTTAGGTAGTTACACTGAAGCTTTCTTT; J: TRBJ1-1; size: -; D: -; V: TRBV28
CDR3: CASSRGSGGNTDTQYF; DNA: TGCGCCAGCAGCCGAGGGAGCGGGGGAAATACAGATACGCAGTATTTT; J: TRBJ2-3; size: -; D: TRBD2; V: TRBV4-3
CDR3: CASSFTETTDTQYF; DNA: TGCGCCAGCAGCTTCACGGAAACCACAGATACGCAGTATTTT; J: TRBJ2-3; size: -; D: -; V: TRBV5-1
CDR3: CASRGGQVFDTQYF; DNA: TGTGCCAGCCGAGGGGGACAGGTTTTCGATACGCAGTATTTT; J: TRBJ2-3; size: -; D: TRBD1; V: TRBV11-1
CDR3: CASSVTAMNTEAFF; DNA: TGTGCCAGCAGTGTAACCGCCATGAACACTGAAGCTTTCTTT; J: TRBJ1-1; size: few; D: -; V: TRBV6-4
CDR3: CASSEQGVLQPQHF; DNA: TGTGCCAGCAGTGAACAGGGGGTGTTACAGCCCCAGCATTTT; J: TRBJ1-5; size: -; D: TRBD1; V: TRBV2
CDR3: CASSRQGAVGELFF; DNA: TGTGCCAGCAGCCGGCAGGGGGCCGTCGGGGAGCTGTTTTTT; J: TRBJ2-2; size: once; D: TRBD1; V: TRBV14
CDR3: CASSTAGSNQPQHF; DNA: TGTGCCAGCAGTACCGCAGGGAGCAATCAGCCCCAGCATTTT; J: TRBJ1-5; size: once; D: -; V: TRBV6-5
CDR3: CASSPNSGSVTGEQYF; DNA: TGTGCCAGCTCACCCAACTCAGGGTCCGTAACGGGCGAGCAGTACTTC; J: TRBJ2-7; size: -; D: -; V: TRBV18
CDR3: CASSRYSDRSLFSGNTIYF; DNA: TGTGCCAGCAGCCGATATTCAGACAGGTCCCTTTTCTCTGGAAACACCATATATTTT; J: TRBJ1-3; size: -; D: -; V: TRBV5-4
CDR3: CASSRAGSEEETQYF; DNA: TGTGCCAGTAGTAGGGCAGGTTCGGAGGAAGAGACCCAGTACTTC; J: TRBJ2-5; size: -; D: -; V: TRBV19
CDR3: CSAIAGLDEQFF; DNA: TGCAGTGCAATAGCGGGGCTGGATGAGCAGTTCTTC; J: TRBJ2-1; size: -; D: TRBD2; V: TRBV29-1
CDR3: CASSYGASPRYEQYF; DNA: TGTGCCAGCAGTTACGGGGCTTCCCCGCGATACGAGCAGTACTTC; J: TRBJ2-7; size: once; D: -; V: TRBV6-5
CDR3: CASSPTENSNQPQHF; DNA: TGTGCCAGCAGCCCGACAGAAAATAGCAATCAGCCCCAGCATTTT; J: TRBJ1-5; size: -; D: -; V: TRBV7-6
CDR3: CASSLARTSATGELFF; DNA: TGCGCCAGCAGCTTGGCCCGGACTAGCGCCACCGGGGAGCTGTTTTTT; J: TRBJ2-2; size: -; D: TRBD2; V: TRBV5-1
CDR3: CASSLRLAQNTGELFF; DNA: TGTGCCAGCAGCCTCCGACTAGCACAGAACACCGGGGAGCTGTTTTTT; J: TRBJ2-2; size: -; D: TRBD2; V: TRBV9
CDR3: CASSEQLWAEAFF; DNA: TGTGCCAGCAGTGAACAGCTTTGGGCTGAAGCTTTCTTT; J: TRBJ1-1; size: -; D: -; V: TRBV6-1